This TCR beta chain came from a study of Graves' ophthalmopathy and Graves' hyperthyroidism. Whole-study findings and limits: A 13-signature model separated ophthalmopathy from stable hyperthyroidism, reaching 85% to 90% sensitivity and less than 82% specificity cross-validated.

Comment on this clonotype: Its antigen is as yet unknown.

Clinical symptoms, serum thyroxine, TRAb, thyroid ultrasound and orbital computed tomography determined diagnosis. RNA transcripts provided the template for amplifying TCR beta CDR3 regions. A first-round RT-PCR used HTBI primers, followed by a second-round multiplex PCR. TCRdb itself ran the multiplex PCR reads through MiXCR, one entry per CDR3 protein. The table shows about 24,000 distinct CDR3 sequences, with about 50% occurring only once. CDR1 is LNHDA, CDR2 SQIVND, per germline (reference sequence). The CDR3 is made up of 15 amino acids. V lost 2 bases, J lost 7 bases, and 6 bases stayed unmatched.

The receptor's source is an adult woman with stable Graves' hyperthyroidism. Source material: peripheral blood. The chain couples TRBV19 to TRBJ2-1; TRBD2 agrees at 9 bases. CDR3 DNA sequence: TGTGCCAGTAGTATACGGGCAGCGGGAGGTAATGAGCAGTTCTTC. This encodes CASSIRAAGGNEQFF. The complete variable domain, with remaining parts taken from reference TRBV19 and TRBJ2-1, reads DGGITQSPKYLFRKEGQNVTLSCEQNLNHDAMYWYRQDPGQGLRLIYYSQIVNDFQKGDIAEGYSVSREKKESFPLTVTSAQKNPTAFYLCASSIRAAGGNEQFFGPGTRLTVL.